This entry lists 11 T cell receptor beta chains sequenced from one sample in a study of T-cell reconstitution after alpha-beta-depleted transplantation in children listed by TCRdb under 2016. The method behind the library was PCR. Data came from an Illumina HiSeq 2500. TCR libraries were prepared with molecular barcoding, using unique molecular identifiers to normalize TCRbeta repertoire quantification. The public reads were quality trimmed at Q25 with fastp and then assembled into clones with MiXCR by TCRdb, keeping productive beta chains. Rows merge per CDR3 protein into single entries with the most common DNA and genes. The sample records 200,000 or so distinct CDR3 sequences, 6.3% of which are singletons. Jointly, the top ten make up roughly 4.8% of the sample. The intended sense of this specimen's treatment or condition label: allogeneic hematopoietic cell transplantation with graft depleted of TCRalphabeta T cells and CD19 B cells.

This material consisted of PBMCs, taken before TCRalphabeta/CD19-depleted stem cell transplant. The receptors come from a girl under two years old with combined immunodeficiency, due to receive a stem cell transplant.

This clonotype was detected a few times. V is TRBV10-3 and J is TRBJ1-4, with 8 bases lining up with TRBD1. The CDR3 spans 13 residues. CDR1 and CDR2 (germline): ENHRY, SYGVKD. V lost 0 bases, J lost 15 bases, and 6 bases stayed unmatched. DNA for the CDR3: TGTGCCATCAGTGAGTCAATCGGACAGGGAATGTTTTTT. This encodes CAISESIGQGMFF.

In this sample, this clonotype turned up many times. This chain uses TRBV20-1 with TRBJ2-5; possible D gene TRBD1, 7 bases. Deletions cut 6 bases from V and 6 bases from J, with 35 bases between. Germline CDR1 reads DFQATT; CDR2 reads SNEGSKA (reference sequence). The CDR3 totals 19 residues. The CDR3 sequence: CSAPPTRGQRIGDEQTQYF. The CDR3 DNA reads as TGCAGTGCCCCCCCAACGCGGGGACAGAGAATCGGGGATGAACAGACCCAGTACTTC.

Here the CDR3 reads CASSYQRFTDTQYF. DNA of the CDR3: TGTGCCAGCAGTTACCAGCGGTTCACAGATACGCAGTATTTT. The chain uses TRBV6-5 and TRBJ2-3; tentatively, D is TRBD2 (5 bases). This CDR3 has 14 residues. V was shortened by 2 bases and J by 2 bases, with 8 bases between the two germline ends. Germline V CDR1 and CDR2: MNHEY, SVGAGI.

This clonotype was counted many times. This chain connects TRBV20-1 to TRBJ2-1; 9 positions agree with TRBD1. The germline CDR1 and CDR2 sequences are DFQATT and SNEGSKA (reference sequence). The V segment lost 5 bases and the J segment 4 bases; nucleotides outside the gene matches: 0. The CDR3 is 12 residues long. CDR3 amino acids: CSAGTGYNEQFF. The CDR3 DNA is TGCAGTGCTGGGACAGGGTACAATGAGCAGTTCTTC.

This clonotype appeared many times. This chain uses TRBV28 with TRBJ2-5; 8 positions agree with TRBD1. V lost 6 bases, J lost 9 bases, and 12 bases stayed unmatched. Germline-derived CDR1 and CDR2 are MDHEN and SYDVKM. The CDR3 runs to 14 residues. CDR3 sequence (DNA): TGTGCCAGCAGCTCTCGGACAGGGTCTACTGCCCAGTACTTC. As protein: CASSSRTGSTAQYF.

The gene calls are TRBV6-1 and TRBJ1-1; 7 nucleotides align to TRBD1. There are 14 residues in the CDR3. Germline lookup yields CDR1 MNHNS and CDR2 SASEGT. J gave up 0 bases and V 6 bases, and 4 bases lay outside the gene matches. The CDR3 is CASREGALNTEAFF. CDR3 nucleotide sequence: TGTGCCAGCAGGGAGGGGGCTCTGAACACTGAAGCTTTCTTT.

This clonotype has ten or more counts. V usage is TRBV5-1 and J usage is TRBJ1-1, with D possibly TRBD1 on 5 matching bases. CDR1 is SGHRS and CDR2 is YFSETQ in the germline V gene. The V end lost 0 bases, the J end lost 3 bases, and 12 bases lay between the germline ends. The CDR3 extends over 15 amino acids. The CDR3 DNA follows: TGCGCCAGCAGCTTGGATGGGGGATCCTACACTGAAGCTTTCTTT. Its translation: CASSLDGGSYTEAFF.

This clonotype was observed at least ten times. V usage is TRBV6-2 or TRBV6-3 and J usage is TRBJ2-1; 13 nucleotides line up with TRBD2. Looked up from germline, CDR1 is MNHEY and CDR2 is SVGEGT. The CDR3 spans 21 residues. The trim removed 6 bases at V and 3 bases at J, leaving 20 bases unmatched. CDR3: CASSTIGGTSGTGGDYNEQFF. Written as DNA, the CDR3 is TGTGCCAGCAGCACCATAGGCGGGACTAGCGGGACCGGTGGTGACTACAATGAGCAGTTCTTC.

This clonotype was observed many times. The chain employs TRBV4-3 and TRBJ2-1, with D tentatively TRBD2 (5 bases). CDR1 is LGHNA and CDR2 is YSLEER in the germline V gene. CDR3 length: 16 amino acids. V shed 0 bases and J shed 5 bases, with 14 bases lying between them. The CDR3 DNA sequence: TGCGCCAGCAGCCAAGATGCGCGCGGGTGGGACAATGAGCAGTTCTTC. Translated, it gives CASSQDARGWDNEQFF.

This clonotype appeared many times. The rearrangement joins TRBV12-3 or TRBV12-4 to TRBJ2-1; no definite D call. Trimming removed 3 bases from V and 13 bases from J, with 13 bases in between. The CDR3 loop spans 12 amino acids. The CDR3 DNA is TGTGCCAGCAGTTTGGGTCAATTTAATCAGTTCTTC. It encodes CASSLGQFNQFF.

The chain has TRBV7-3 and TRBJ2-1, with D possibly matching TRBD1 (6 bases). CDR3 length: 15 residues. Trimming stripped 2 bases from V and 2 bases from J, with 10 bases between. Germline-derived CDR1 and CDR2 are SGHTA and FQGTGA. CDR3 amino acids: CASSLGQSTYNEQFF. The CDR3 DNA reads TGTGCCAGCAGCTTAGGACAGAGCACCTACAATGAGCAGTTCTTC.